Listed here is a single TCR beta chain. Antigen unknown. The CDR3 consists of 14 residues. Unmatched junction bases numbered 4, after V lost 3 bases and J lost 6 bases. Germline CDR1 SEHNR, CDR2 FQNEAQ (reference sequence). PCR amplification relied on 60 Vbeta primers (plus 13 Jbeta primers). Profiled with immunoSEQ multiplex PCR; TCRdb holds only in-frame clones, not every one. The top ten clones hold about 0.3% of a sample with roughly 250,000 clones, roughly 80% of them seen once. This entry comes from a study of cytomegalovirus exposure and HLA in healthy donors. Study background: An analysis done earlier identified 100 million to 140 million unique TCR beta sequences from 150 million to 200 million T cells. General study findings and limits: As was reported, the HLA-A and HLA-B alleles of most subjects were accurately predicted from TCR beta sequences.

V is TRBV7-9 and J is TRBJ2-2, with TRBD1 matching over 7 bases. The TCR originated in a girl aged 2 to 9 in good health and CMV-seronegative. Material for sequencing was PBMCs. The DNA of the CDR3 is TGTGCCAGCAGCTTGACAGGGCGGGCCGGGGAGCTGTTTTTT. This sequence encodes CASSLTGRAGELFF.